The text below deals with one T cell receptor (beta chain). Per the authors' pipeline: Amplification of reference gene primers was used by the study to estimate nucleated cell counts. The protocol was immunoSEQ multiplex PCR, while the TCRdb copy is restricted to in-frame clones and leaves out a portion. The V and J calls and clone size were taken over from that table, and D and trimming were inferred from the DNA. Altogether around 140,000 clones are present, 70% to 90% being singletons, with the ten largest covering 1.8%. This specimen comes from a study of blood T cell repertoires in COVID-19. On the study more broadly: Donors in the United States, Italy and Spain gave samples during acute or convalescent COVID-19. PBMCs, B-cell-depleted T cells, or T cells provided the cDNA or gDNA that made up the material.

The specimen sequenced was peripheral blood. This clonotype originated in a man in his 70s with acute or convalescent COVID-19.

CDR3 DNA sequence: TGTGCCAGCAGTTCCGACCTGACAGGGAGCTATGGCTACACCTTC. Encoded protein: CASSSDLTGSYGYTF. The chain combines TRBV28 with TRBJ1-2; TRBD1 matches at 7 bases. Germline CDR1 is MDHEN and CDR2 is SYDVKM. There are 15 residues in the CDR3. The V segment lost 4 bases and the J segment 4 bases; nucleotides outside the gene matches: 9.